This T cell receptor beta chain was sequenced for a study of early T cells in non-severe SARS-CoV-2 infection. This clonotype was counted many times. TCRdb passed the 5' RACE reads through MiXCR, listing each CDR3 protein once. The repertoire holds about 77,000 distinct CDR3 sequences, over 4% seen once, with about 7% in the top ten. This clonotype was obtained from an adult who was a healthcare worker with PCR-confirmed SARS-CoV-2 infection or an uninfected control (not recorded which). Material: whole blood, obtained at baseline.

In DNA form, the CDR3 reads TGTGCCACCAGTGATCCGGGACTAGCGGGACCCAATGAGCAGTTCTTC. Its translation: CATSDPGLAGPNEQFF. The J gene is TRBJ2-1, the V gene TRBV24-1, with TRBD2 matching 13 bases. The CDR3 has 16 residues. Per the germline V gene, CDR1 is KGHDR and CDR2 is SFDVKD. V was pared by 3 bases and J by 6 bases, with 4 bases of the junction left unmatched.